The 25 T cell receptor beta chains below were found in one sample sequenced in a study of cytomegalovirus exposure and HLA in healthy donors (dated by TCRdb to 2016 to 2017). Preparation of the library involved the immunoSEQ multiplex PCR assay. The multiplex PCR relied on a mix of 60 forward primers for TCR Vbeta segments and 13 reverse primers for TCR Jbeta segments. The immuneACCESS repertoire file appears here via TCRdb, limited to in-frame rearrangements. These files lack a portion of the clones; in checked studies, under half of the deficit traces to unresolved V genes, and the cause of the others is not known. The sample includes about 90,000 clones, with about 70% observed a single time. Roughly 2% of the sample is taken by the ten largest. Sequenced: PBMCs. The receptors were gathered from a man aged 25-45 years in good health and CMV-seronegative.

The chain couples TRBV6-6 to TRBJ2-5; 9 bases are a match to TRBD1. Germline CDR1 and CDR2: MNHNY and SVGAGI (reference sequence). The CDR3 has 15 amino acids. The junction had 6 bases not matched to a gene; V was cut back by 2 bases and J by 5 bases. Here the CDR3 DNA reads TGTGCCAGCAGTTACGGGGCGGACAGGGGCGAGACCCAGTACTTC. Translated: CASSYGADRGETQYF.

The genes are TRBV2 and TRBJ1-5; D is ambiguous. V lost 6 bases and J 0 bases, leaving 9 bases between the germline ends. This CDR3 is built from 14 residues. Per germline, CDR1 SNHLY and CDR2 FYNNEI. The CDR3 reads CASSAYDSNQPQHF. The CDR3 DNA follows: TGTGCCAGCAGCGCGTATGATAGCAATCAGCCCCAGCATTTT.

The chain recombines TRBV19 with TRBJ2-7; D might be TRBD2 (6 bases). This CDR3 has 15 residues. Trimming took off 4 bases at V and 7 bases at J, with 20 bases between the two ends. The germline gives CDR1 LNHDA, CDR2 SQIVND (reference sequence). CDR3 sequence (DNA): TGTGCCAGTAGTACCACCTCCGGGACTCCCGGGGAGCAGTACTTC. Amino acids: CASSTTSGTPGEQYF.

This clone was counted only a few times. The DNA for the CDR3 is TGTGCCAGCAGACTTACACCCCCGGACAGGGGAAACACTGAAGCTTTCTTT. Residues: CASRLTPPDRGNTEAFF. The rearrangement joins TRBV27 to TRBJ1-1; 9 bases map to TRBD1. V lost 6 bases and J lost 2; bases outside the gene matches: 13. The V gene's germline CDR1 is MNHEY and CDR2 SMNVEV (reference sequence). The CDR3 runs to 17 residues.

This chain joins TRBV19 and TRBJ2-7, with TRBD1 matching over 7 bases. The CDR3 is made up of 14 amino acids. Germline V gene data show CDR1 as LNHDA and CDR2 as SQIVND (reference sequence). After removal of 7 bases from V and 0 bases from J, the junction contained 6 bases not matched to a gene. Written as DNA, the CDR3 is TGTGCCAGTACCATGACAGGGAGCTCCTACGAGCAGTACTTC. It codes for CASTMTGSSYEQYF.

The rearrangement joins TRBV27 to TRBJ2-3; D remains ambiguous. The CDR3 spans 14 residues. The germline V gene has CDR1 MNHEY and CDR2 SMNVEV (reference sequence). V lost 3 bases, J lost 4 bases, and 11 bases lay in between. Here the CDR3 reads CASSLLADADTQYF. DNA of the CDR3: TGTGCCAGCAGTTTGTTAGCCGATGCAGATACGCAGTATTTT.

This clone has only one observation. Germline is not matched at one junction end, which may reflect a read error. The chain couples TRBV4-1 to TRBJ2-4; TRBD1 aligns across 8 bases. Germline-derived CDR1 and CDR2 are MGHRA and YSYEKL. This CDR3 has 12 residues. Written as DNA, the CDR3 is TGCGCCAGCAGCCAGTATGGACAGGGTCTCTTTTTC. It yields the protein CASSQYGQGLFF.

The chain links TRBV4-1 to TRBJ2-3; weak D call: TRBD1 (6 bases). Germline V gene sequence: CDR1 MGHRA, CDR2 YSYEKL. The CDR3 runs 17 residues. V lost 4 bases and J lost 2, with 19 bases in between. CDR3 bases: TGCGCCAGCAGCCCCTACATGGACAGTAACCCCACAGATACGCAGTATTTT. It encodes CASSPYMDSNPTDTQYF.

This sequence joins TRBV7-3 and TRBJ2-7; perhaps TRBD1 as D (6 bases). This CDR3 is built from 13 residues. V lost 5 bases, J lost 2 bases, and 10 bases lay in between. Germline V CDR1 and CDR2: SGHTA, FQGTGA. The CDR3 here is CASSLDRPYEQYF. For the CDR3, the DNA is TGTGCCAGCAGCCTTGACAGGCCCTACGAGCAGTACTTC. The full variable domain, its missing parts supplied by reference TRBV7-3 and TRBJ2-7, is GAGVSQTPSNKVTEKGKYVELRCDPISGHTALYWYRQSLGQGPEFLIYFQGTGAADDSGLPNDRFFAVRPEGSVSTLKIQRTERGDSAVYLCASSLDRPYEQYFGPGTRLTVT.

This chain uses TRBV6-6 with TRBJ1-5, with 7 bases identical to TRBD1. The CDR3 spans 16 residues. V dropped 5 bases and J dropped 0; count of bases not matched to a gene: 7. Germline lookup yields CDR1 MNHNY and CDR2 SVGAGI (reference sequence). CDR3 region: CASSGRQGLSNQPQHF. The CDR3 coding sequence is TGTGCCAGCAGTGGCCGACAGGGCCTTAGCAATCAGCCCCAGCATTTT.

This clone was counted only a few times. This chain connects TRBV29-1 to TRBJ2-1; 7 bases are shared with TRBD1. Germline CDR1 and CDR2: SQVTM and ANQGSEA. This CDR3 has 14 residues. The V gene end was trimmed by 7 bases and the J gene end by 8 bases; junction bases not matched to a gene: 14. Here the CDR3 reads CSGWKTGFRHEQFF. CDR3 sequence (DNA): TGCAGCGGATGGAAGACAGGGTTTAGACATGAGCAGTTCTTC.

This sequence joins TRBV28 and TRBJ1-5, with D possibly matching TRBD1 (5 bases). Germline CDR1 MDHEN, CDR2 SYDVKM. This CDR3 spans 14 amino acids. Deletions cut 2 bases from V and 4 bases from J, with 9 bases between. The CDR3 coding sequence is TGTGCCAGCAGTTTAGGGGGGGTTAATCAGCCCCAGCATTTT. Protein: CASSLGGVNQPQHF.

This rearrangement joins TRBV6-5 to TRBJ1-2; 7 nucleotides line up with TRBD1. CDR1 is MNHEY, CDR2 SVGAGI, per germline. The CDR3 is made up of 15 amino acids. J gave up 4 bases and V 8 bases, and 13 bases lay outside the gene matches. The CDR3 DNA follows: TGTGCCAGCTTCTATCCGGGAGGGGGCGCCTATGGCTACACCTTC. It specifies CASFYPGGGAYGYTF.

In its sample, this clone was seen once. This sequence joins TRBV18 and TRBJ1-1, with a tentative D call TRBD1 (6 bases). CDR1 and CDR2 (germline): KGHSH, LQKENI. V was shortened by 3 bases and J by 4 bases, with 9 bases between the two germline ends. The CDR3 length is 13 residues. CDR3: CASSPRTATEAFF. CDR3 coding DNA: TGTGCCAGCTCACCCCGGACAGCCACTGAAGCTTTCTTT.

The chain has TRBV10-3 and TRBJ2-2; 11 bases line up with TRBD2. The V segment lost 4 bases and the J segment 5 bases; nucleotides outside the gene matches: 6. Germline V CDR1 and CDR2: ENHRY, SYGVKD. CDR3 length: 16 amino acids. CDR3 sequence: CAISATSGIETGELFF. Written as DNA, the CDR3 is TGTGCCATCAGTGCGACTAGCGGGATAGAAACCGGGGAGCTGTTTTTT.

The sample holds one count of this clone. The chain carries TRBV6-6 and TRBJ2-7, with 8 positions matching TRBD2. V trimming: 5 bases; J trimming: 3 bases; junction bases outside the gene matches: 9. Germline loops: CDR1 MNHNY, CDR2 SVGAGI (reference sequence). The CDR3 has 15 residues. The CDR3 protein is CASSPGGARFYEQYF. The CDR3 DNA sequence: TGTGCCAGCAGTCCCGGGGGGGCTCGGTTCTACGAGCAGTACTTC.

This clone was found a few times. This sequence joins TRBV4-1 and TRBJ2-7; D unclear. The CDR3 loop spans 15 amino acids. Trimming removed 0 bases from V and 7 bases from J, with 16 bases in between. Germline V CDR1 and CDR2: MGHRA, YSYEKL. CDR3 bases: TGCGCCAGCAGCCAAGATCCCCTAACCTCTTGGGAGCAGTACTTC. As protein: CASSQDPLTSWEQYF.

The CDR3 nucleotides read TGTGCCAGCAGCTTATGGGGGTCTACCGGGACTAGCGGATACAATGAGCAGTTCTTC. Residues: CASSLWGSTGTSGYNEQFF. The genes are TRBV7-3 and TRBJ2-1; 11 bases are shared with TRBD2. The CDR3 sequence is 19 residues long. The J segment lost 4 bases and the V segment lost 2 bases, leaving 13 bases of the junction unmatched. Germline CDR1 SGHTA, CDR2 FQGTGA. Drawing the rest from reference TRBV7-3 and TRBJ2-1, the complete variable domain is GAGVSQTPSNKVTEKGKYVELRCDPISGHTALYWYRQSLGQGPEFLIYFQGTGAADDSGLPNDRFFAVRPEGSVSTLKIQRTERGDSAVYLCASSLWGSTGTSGYNEQFFGPGTRLTVL.

This clone has a handful of counts. The chain employs TRBV19 and TRBJ2-1; tentative D call: TRBD1 (6 bases). The V end was cut by 5 bases, the J end by 4 bases, with 12 bases between. Germline assignment: CDR1 LNHDA and CDR2 SQIVND (reference sequence). CDR3 size: 14 residues. CDR3 nucleotides: TGTGCCAGTAGTGACTGGGGGCCTTACAATGAGCAGTTCTTC. It codes for CASSDWGPYNEQFF. Together with reference TRBV19 and TRBJ2-1, the CDR3 gives the full variable domain: DGGITQSPKYLFRKEGQNVTLSCEQNLNHDAMYWYRQDPGQGLRLIYYSQIVNDFQKGDIAEGYSVSREKKESFPLTVTSAQKNPTAFYLCASSDWGPYNEQFFGPGTRLTVL.

This clone has just a few counts. This chain connects TRBV5-6 to TRBJ2-1; 7 bases match TRBD1. The CDR3 sequence is 15 residues long. Looked up from germline, CDR1 is SGHDT and CDR2 is YYEEEE. After removal of 0 bases from V and 2 bases from J, the junction contained 2 bases not matched to a gene. CDR3 sequence (DNA): TGTGCCAGCAGCTTGGGGACAGGCGCCTACAATGAGCAGTTCTTC. This gives the protein CASSLGTGAYNEQFF. The entire variable domain, with the rest obtained from reference TRBV5-6 and TRBJ2-1, is as follows: DAGVTQSPTHLIKTRGQQVTLRCSPKSGHDTVSWYQQALGQGPQFIFQYYEEEERQRGNFPDRFSGHQFPNYSSELNVNALLLGDSALYLCASSLGTGAYNEQFFGPGTRLTVL.

The rearrangement joins TRBV7-8 to TRBJ2-7; TRBD2 matches at 9 bases. V lost 5 bases and J lost 5; bases outside the gene matches: 7. The CDR3 covers 14 residues. Germline V lookup: CDR1 SGHVS, CDR2 FQNEAQ. The CDR3 spells CASSPGTSSHEQYF. In DNA, the CDR3 is TGTGCCAGCAGCCCCGGGACTAGCAGTCACGAGCAGTACTTC.

V usage is TRBV5-1 and J usage is TRBJ2-1, with 7 bases identical to TRBD2. From germline, CDR1 is SGHRS and CDR2 YFSETQ. After removal of 3 bases from V and 7 bases from J, the junction contained 16 bases not matched to a gene. The CDR3 totals 17 residues. The CDR3 DNA reads TGCGCCAGCAGCTCCCACGGGAGGTTAGTGGTTGATAATGAGCAGTTCTTC. Protein: CASSSHGRLVVDNEQFF.

The chain employs TRBV18 and TRBJ1-6; D might be TRBD1 (6 bases). CDR1 and CDR2 from the germline V gene are KGHSH and LQKENI. V lost 1 base and J 5 bases, leaving 12 bases between the germline ends. This CDR3 region has 16 residues. CDR3 in amino acids: CASSPRQGLNNSPLHF. CDR3 in DNA: TGTGCCAGCTCACCACGCCAGGGGCTCAATAATTCACCCCTCCACTTT.

In regard to this clone: One end of the junction fails to match germline, which may point to a read error. V gene TRBV29-1 combines with J gene TRBJ1-1, with a weak D call TRBD1 (5 bases). This CDR3 has 13 amino acids. Germline values: CDR1 SQVTM, CDR2 ANQGSEA. The CDR3 protein is CSVGLTVNAEAFF. DNA for the CDR3: TGCAGCGTGGGATTGACAGTGAACGCTGAAGCTTTCTTT.

The chain has TRBV30 and TRBJ2-5; TRBD1 is a possible D gene (6 bases). TRBJ2-7 matches the DNA end more closely, so the J call is doubtful. In germline, CDR1 is GTSNPN, CDR2 SVGIG (reference sequence). This CDR3 region has 13 residues. The CDR3 DNA follows: TGTGCCTGGGAAACAGGGAGCAGCTACGAGCAGTACTTC. Translated, it gives CAWETGSSYEQYF.